This T cell receptor beta chain was captured in a study of blood T cells in healthy people across ages. General observations from the study: Per million T cells, TCR beta diversity dropped roughly linearly as age increased. Without sorted subsets, naive and antigen-experienced compartments could not be conclusively compared.

A remark on this clonotype: What it recognizes is unknown.

CDR3 length: 16 residues. V shed 2 bases and J 5 bases; nucleotides not matched to a gene: 8. The study recruited healthy Caucasian donors from Russia who were aged about 6 to 95. With a J-beta primer mix and a sample-barcoded 5' primer, a second PCR ran roughly 6 to 11 cycles. TCRdb reanalysed the 5' RACE reads using MiXCR and keeps one entry per CDR3 protein. The sample lists more than 800,000 distinct CDR3 sequences; around 26% were seen once. The source of this sequence is a woman of 80 years or more in good health. The chain recombines TRBV12-3 or TRBV12-4 with TRBJ2-1, with 8 bases aligning to TRBD2. Sample: blood. As DNA, the CDR3 is TGTGCCAGCAGTTTACGGGGGGGCTTGTCGGACAATGAGCAGTTCTTC. Amino acids: CASSLRGGLSDNEQFF.